This TCR beta chain was identified in a study of T cells in Graves' hyperthyroidism and ophthalmopathy. TCR beta CDR3 regions were amplified from RNA. During a first-round RT-PCR of the TCR CDR3, the HTBI primer set was used. TCRdb independently ran MiXCR on the multiplex PCR reads; one entry per CDR3 protein. The sample has approximately 490,000 distinct CDR3 sequences, around a fifth seen once. This CDR3 contains 14 residues. Germline V CDR1 and CDR2: SNHLY, FYNNEI. Trimming stripped 5 bases from V and 6 bases from J, with 16 bases between. Ten or more counts support this clonotype. This chain joins TRBV2 and TRBJ1-2; D is uncertain. Sequencing was performed on blood. This clonotype was obtained from a woman in her seventies with Graves' ophthalmopathy. CDR3 in DNA: TGTGCCAGCAGTACCGGGGTCGGTTTGCATGGCTACACCTTC. Translation gives CASSTGVGLHGYTF.